This entry features one T cell receptor (beta chain) sequence. The protocol was immunoSEQ multiplex PCR, while the TCRdb copy is restricted to in-frame clones and leaves out a portion. In the table there are some 170,000 clones, just under 90% of which are singletons. The sample comes from a study of T cell responses to AZD1222 COVID-19 vaccine. J was trimmed by 2 bases and V by 1 base; bases with no gene match: 4. The CDR3 consists of 15 residues. The germline gives CDR1 SGHDT, CDR2 YYEEEE. This clonotype originated in an adult who received the MenACWY meningococcal vaccine as a control. The chain links TRBV5-6 to TRBJ2-7, with 9 bases identical to TRBD2. The sample here was peripheral blood, taken 28 days after the second dose of the MenACWY control vaccine. The CDR3 is CASSLSGGRAYEQYF. CDR3 coding DNA: TGTGCCAGCAGCTTGTCAGGCGGGAGGGCCTACGAGCAGTACTTC.